This TCR beta chain was recovered during a study of T cells in Graves' hyperthyroidism and ophthalmopathy. The study, taken as a whole, reports: Ophthalmopathy was distinguished from stable hyperthyroidism by 13 V-J signatures. Blood samples included most of the expanded thyroid clonotypes exceeding 0.001.

Researchers amplified the TCR beta CDR3 regions from RNA transcripts. First-round RT-PCR with HTBI primers amplified the TCR CDR3 region. TCRdb used MiXCR to reprocess the multiplex PCR reads, holding one entry per CDR3 protein. The data hold roughly 93,000 distinct CDR3 sequences, with around 40% observed a single time. CDR3 length: 15 amino acids. Between the trimmed V and J ends, which lost 5 bases and 1 base, there was a span of 14 bases. CDR1 is MDHEN and CDR2 is SYDVKM in the germline V gene. This clonotype was observed at least ten times. The antigen is not known. Sequencing used peripheral blood or thyroid tissue (not recorded which). The source of this sequence is a woman in her thirties with Graves' hyperthyroidism. The rearrangement joins TRBV28 to TRBJ1-1; TRBD1 is a possible D gene (6 bases). This CDR3 reads CASSPWGRRNTEAFF. For the CDR3, the DNA is TGTGCCAGCAGTCCCTGGGGGCGGAGGAACACTGAAGCTTTCTTT.